This T cell receptor (beta chain) comes out of a study of T cells in Graves' hyperthyroidism and ophthalmopathy. About the study: Peripheral blood sampling occurred at initial diagnosis, before any treatment. Study results and caveats: The model forecast ophthalmopathy, anticipating it by a median approximately 7 months before onset. Among clonotypes expanded in thyroid above 0.001, most were also found in blood.

This clonotype came up a few times. The target antigen is unknown. The CDR3 has 17 residues. The V gene's germline CDR1 is MNHEY and CDR2 SVGAGI. Trimming removed 0 bases at V and 3 bases at J, with 15 bases between. Each diagnosis drew on symptoms, thyroxine, TRAb, thyroid ultrasound and orbital computed tomography findings. Amplified regions were TCR beta CDR3 sequences from RNA transcripts. TCR CDR3 regions were first amplified by RT-PCR with HTBI primers. TCRdb reprocessed the multiplex PCR reads with MiXCR, giving one entry per CDR3 protein. This table holds 400,000 to 450,000 distinct CDR3 sequences, 14% to 15% found once.

The TCR originated in a man in his late teens or twenties with Graves' ophthalmopathy. Sequencing used blood. This chain joins TRBV6-5 and TRBJ1-3; D unresolved. The CDR3 loop is CASSYSTTVLLGNTIYF. The CDR3, as DNA: TGTGCCAGCAGTTACTCGACAACAGTTCTGCTTGGAAACACCATATATTTT.